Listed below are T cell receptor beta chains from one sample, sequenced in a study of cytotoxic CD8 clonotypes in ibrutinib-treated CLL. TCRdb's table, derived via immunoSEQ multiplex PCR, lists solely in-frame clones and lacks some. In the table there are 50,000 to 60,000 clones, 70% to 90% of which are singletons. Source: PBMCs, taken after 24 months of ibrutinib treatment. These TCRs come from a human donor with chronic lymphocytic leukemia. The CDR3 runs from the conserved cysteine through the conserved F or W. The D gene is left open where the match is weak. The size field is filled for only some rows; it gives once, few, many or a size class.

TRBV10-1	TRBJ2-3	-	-	TGCGCCAGCAGCATGGGACTTGAATCTAGCACAGATACGCAGTATTTT	CASSMGLESSTDTQYF
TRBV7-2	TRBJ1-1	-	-	TGTGCCAGCAGCCTCGGCTGGGCCCCTGAAGCTTTCTTT	CASSLGWAPEAFF
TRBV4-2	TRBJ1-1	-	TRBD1	TGTGCCAGCAGCCATCCGGGACAGGGGAACACTGAAGCTTTCTTT	CASSHPGQGNTEAFF
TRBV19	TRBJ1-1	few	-	TGTGCCAGTAGTATCTACAGCTTTACTGAAGCTTTCTTT	CASSIYSFTEAFF
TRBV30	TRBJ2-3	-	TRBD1	TGTGCCTACGACAGGGCCTCTAGCACAGATACGCAGTATTTT	CAYDRASSTDTQYF
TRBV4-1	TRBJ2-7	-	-	TGCGCCAGCAGCCAAGAACTTAGAAAGGGCGAGCAGTACTTC	CASSQELRKGEQYF
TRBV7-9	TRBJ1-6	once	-	TGTGCCAGCAGCTTAGAAAATTCACCCCTCCACTTT	CASSLENSPLHF
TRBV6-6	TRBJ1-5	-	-	TGTGCCAGCAGGGGGACTGTGAATCAGCCCCAGCATTTT	CASRGTVNQPQHF
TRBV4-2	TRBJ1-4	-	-	TGTGCCAGCAGCCTACCATTTATTGCAGGGGAGGGGTCTAATGAAAAACTGTTTTTT	CASSLPFIAGEGSNEKLFF
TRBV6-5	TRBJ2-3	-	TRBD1	TGTGCCAGCGGAAGCGGACAGGGAACAGATACGCAGTATTTT	CASGSGQGTDTQYF
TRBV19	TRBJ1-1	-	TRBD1	TGTGCCAGTAGTAAAGGACAGGGCAACACTGAAGCTTTCTTT	CASSKGQGNTEAFF
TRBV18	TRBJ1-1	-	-	TGTGCCAGCTCACCAGGACTGGGGAACACTGAAGCTTTCTTT	CASSPGLGNTEAFF
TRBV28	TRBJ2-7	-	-	TGTGCCAGCAGTCCTAGGGGCGGAATGGGGGCCTACGAGCAGTACTTC	CASSPRGGMGAYEQYF
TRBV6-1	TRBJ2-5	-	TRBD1	TGTGCCAGCAGTTTAGGGGACAGGGGCCAAGAGACCCAGTACTTC	CASSLGDRGQETQYF
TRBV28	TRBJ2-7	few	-	TGTGCCAGCAGTCGGAAGGCCTGGGTCCCTGTCGAGCAGTACTTC	CASSRKAWVPVEQYF
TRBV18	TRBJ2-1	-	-	TGTGCCAGCTCACCACGACAGGCAGGCGATGAGCAGTTCTTC	CASSPRQAGDEQFF
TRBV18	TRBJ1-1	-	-	TGTGCCAGCTCACCGGACATGAACACTGAAGCTTTCTTT	CASSPDMNTEAFF
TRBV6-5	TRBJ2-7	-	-	TGTGCCAGCAGTAGAACGCTGACTGTTTACGAGCAGTACTTC	CASSRTLTVYEQYF
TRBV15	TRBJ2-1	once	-	TGTGCCACCAGCTTCGGGTACAATGAGCAGTTCTTC	CATSFGYNEQFF
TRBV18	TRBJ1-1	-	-	TGTGCCAGCTCACCACCTGGAGGGGTTGGGACTGAAGCTTTCTTT	CASSPPGGVGTEAFF
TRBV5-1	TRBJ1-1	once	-	TGCGCCAGCAGCTTCCCCGACAGAAACACTGAAGCTTTCTTT	CASSFPDRNTEAFF
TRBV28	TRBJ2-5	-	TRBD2	TGTGCCACCTACCCCGTTAGGGGAGGGCCAGGAGAGACCCAGTACTTC	CATYPVRGGPGETQYF
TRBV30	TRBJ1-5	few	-	TGTGCCTGGAGTGTAGGAGGACACGTCAATCAGCCCCAGCATTTT	CAWSVGGHVNQPQHF
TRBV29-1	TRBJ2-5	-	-	TGCACTTCTCAGGGAGACGGGGAGACCCAGTACTTC	CTSQGDGETQYF
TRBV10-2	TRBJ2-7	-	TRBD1	TGCGCCAGCAGTGATTCCTGGACAGGGCGCCACGAGCAGTACTTC	CASSDSWTGRHEQYF
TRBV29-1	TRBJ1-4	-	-	TGCAGCGTTGCACACAGGGCGAATGAAAAACTGTTTTTT	CSVAHRANEKLFF
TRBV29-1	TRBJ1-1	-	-	TGCAGCGTTATACAGGGAACTGAAGCTTTCTTT	CSVIQGTEAFF
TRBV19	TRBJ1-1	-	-	TGTGCCAGTACTACCAGGACCGGGAACACTGAAGCTTTCTTT	CASTTRTGNTEAFF
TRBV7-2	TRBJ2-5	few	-	TGTGCCAGCAGCTTAGGGGTCAAGGGAGAGACCCAGTACTTC	CASSLGVKGETQYF
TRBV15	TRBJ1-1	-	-	TGTGCCACCAGCAGAGAGAAAGGGGCAAACACTGAAGCTTTCTTT	CATSREKGANTEAFF
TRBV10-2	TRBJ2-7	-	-	TGCGCCAGCAGTCAGGGTGCCTACTACGAGCAGTACTTC	CASSQGAYYEQYF
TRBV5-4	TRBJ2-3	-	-	TGTGCCACCCCGGGACGGAGCACAGATACGCAGTATTTT	CATPGRSTDTQYF
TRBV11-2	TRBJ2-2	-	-	TGTGCCAGCAGCCCTCAGGGAGGGAACACCGGGGAGCTGTTTTTT	CASSPQGGNTGELFF
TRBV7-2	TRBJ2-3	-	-	TGTGCCAGCAGGGGACTGAGAACAGATACGCAGTATTTT	CASRGLRTDTQYF
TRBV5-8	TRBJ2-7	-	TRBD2	TGTGCCAGCAGCTTTACGGGAGGCGAGCAGTACTTC	CASSFTGGEQYF
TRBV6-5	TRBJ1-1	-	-	TGTGCCAGCAGTTACGATTTGAACACTGAAGCTTTCTTT	CASSYDLNTEAFF
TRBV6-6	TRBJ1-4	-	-	TGTGCCAGCAGTTATACAGCAGACGAAAAACTGTTTTTT	CASSYTADEKLFF
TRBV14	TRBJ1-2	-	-	TGTGCCAGCAGCCAAGACAGGGGATATGGCTACACCTTC	CASSQDRGYGYTF
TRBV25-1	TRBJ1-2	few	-	TGTGCCAGCCGCAGGGACGGGTACGGCTACACCTTC	CASRRDGYGYTF
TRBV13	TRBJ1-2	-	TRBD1	TGTGCCAGCAGCTTAGGAGGGGGCTTTAAAAACTATGGCTACACCTTC	CASSLGGGFKNYGYTF
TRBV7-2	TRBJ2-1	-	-	TGTGCCAGCAGCGACTTATTAGACAAGGGGCAGTTCTTC	CASSDLLDKGQFF
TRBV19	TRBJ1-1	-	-	TGTGCCAGTAGTATCTCCTTGAACACTGAAGCTTTCTTT	CASSISLNTEAFF